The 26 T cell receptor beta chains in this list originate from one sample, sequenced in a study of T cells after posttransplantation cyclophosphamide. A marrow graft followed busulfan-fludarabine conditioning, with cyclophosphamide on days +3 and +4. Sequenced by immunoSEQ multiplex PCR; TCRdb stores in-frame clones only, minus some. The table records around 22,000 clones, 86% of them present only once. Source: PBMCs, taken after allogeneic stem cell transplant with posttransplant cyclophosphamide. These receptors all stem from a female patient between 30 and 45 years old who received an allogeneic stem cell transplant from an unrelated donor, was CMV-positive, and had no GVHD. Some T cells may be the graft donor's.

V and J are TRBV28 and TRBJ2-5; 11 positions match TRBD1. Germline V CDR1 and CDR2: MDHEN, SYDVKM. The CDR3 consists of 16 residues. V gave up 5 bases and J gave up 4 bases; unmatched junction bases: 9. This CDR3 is CASSPGDRGERETQYF. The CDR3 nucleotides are TGTGCCAGCAGTCCAGGGGACAGGGGGGAAAGAGAGACCCAGTACTTC.

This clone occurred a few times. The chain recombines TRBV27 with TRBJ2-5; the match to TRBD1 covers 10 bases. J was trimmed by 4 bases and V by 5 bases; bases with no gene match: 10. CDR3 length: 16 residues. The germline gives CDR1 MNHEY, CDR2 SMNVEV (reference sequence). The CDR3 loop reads CASSLKGDRGGETQYF. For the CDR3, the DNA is TGTGCCAGCAGTCTTAAGGGGGACAGGGGAGGAGAGACCCAGTACTTC.

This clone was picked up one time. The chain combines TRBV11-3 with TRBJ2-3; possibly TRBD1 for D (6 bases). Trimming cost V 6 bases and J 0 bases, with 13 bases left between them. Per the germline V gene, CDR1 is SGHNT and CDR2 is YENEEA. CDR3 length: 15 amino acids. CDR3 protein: CASSLRDKSTDTQYF. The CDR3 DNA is TGTGCCAGCAGTCTTAGGGACAAGAGCACAGATACGCAGTATTTT.

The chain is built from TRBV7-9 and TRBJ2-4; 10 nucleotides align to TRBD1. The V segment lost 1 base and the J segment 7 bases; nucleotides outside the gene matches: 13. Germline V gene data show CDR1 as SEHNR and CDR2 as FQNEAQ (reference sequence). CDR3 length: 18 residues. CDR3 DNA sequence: TGTGCCAGCAGCTTAGTTGGGACAGGGGAGGGTAGGGGTAACATTCAGTACTTC. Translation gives CASSLVGTGEGRGNIQYF. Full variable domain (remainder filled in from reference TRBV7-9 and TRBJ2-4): DTGVSQNPRHKITKRGQNVTFRCDPISEHNRLYWYRQTLGQGPEFLTYFQNEAQLEKSRLLSDRFSAERPKGSFSTLEIQRTEQGDSAMYLCASSLVGTGEGRGNIQYFGAGTRLSVL.

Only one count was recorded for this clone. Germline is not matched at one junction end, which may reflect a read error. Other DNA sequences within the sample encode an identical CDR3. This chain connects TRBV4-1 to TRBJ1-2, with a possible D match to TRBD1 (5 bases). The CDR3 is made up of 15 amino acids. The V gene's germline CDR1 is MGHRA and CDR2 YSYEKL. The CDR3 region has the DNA TGTGCCAGCAGCCAAGAAGGTAGGGGCCGGGCTGGCTACACCTTC. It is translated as CASSQEGRGRAGYTF.

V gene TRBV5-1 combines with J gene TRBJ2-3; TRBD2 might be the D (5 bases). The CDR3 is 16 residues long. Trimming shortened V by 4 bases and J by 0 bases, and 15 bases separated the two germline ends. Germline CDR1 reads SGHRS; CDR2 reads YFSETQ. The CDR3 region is CASSRRAADSTDTQYF. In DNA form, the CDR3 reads TGCGCCAGCAGCCGGCGGGCAGCGGATAGCACAGATACGCAGTATTTT.

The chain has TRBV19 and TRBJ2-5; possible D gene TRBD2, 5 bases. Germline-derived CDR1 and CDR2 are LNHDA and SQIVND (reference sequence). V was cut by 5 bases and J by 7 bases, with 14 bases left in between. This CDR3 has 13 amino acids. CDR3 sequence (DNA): TGTGCCAGTAGTTACGAGGGCGGAGGGACCCAGTACTTC. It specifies CASSYEGGGTQYF.

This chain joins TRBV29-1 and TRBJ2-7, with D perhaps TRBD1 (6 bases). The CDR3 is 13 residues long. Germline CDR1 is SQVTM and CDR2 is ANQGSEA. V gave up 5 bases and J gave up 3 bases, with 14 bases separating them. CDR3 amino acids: CSVWTDSSYEQYF. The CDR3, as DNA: TGCAGCGTTTGGACAGACTCTAGCTACGAGCAGTACTTC.

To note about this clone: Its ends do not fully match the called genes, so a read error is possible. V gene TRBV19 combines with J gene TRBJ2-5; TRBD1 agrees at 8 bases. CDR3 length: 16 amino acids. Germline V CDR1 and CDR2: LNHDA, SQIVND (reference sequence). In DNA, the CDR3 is TGTGCCAGTAGTGTAGACCGGGACAGGTTGTGGGAGACCCAGTACTTC. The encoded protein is CASSVDRDRLWETQYF. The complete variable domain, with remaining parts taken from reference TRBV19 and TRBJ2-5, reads DGGITQSPKYLFRKEGQNVTLSCEQNLNHDAMYWYRQDPGQGLRLIYYSQIVNDFQKGDIAEGYSVSREKKESFPLTVTSAQKNPTAFYLCASSVDRDRLWETQYFGPGTRLLVL.

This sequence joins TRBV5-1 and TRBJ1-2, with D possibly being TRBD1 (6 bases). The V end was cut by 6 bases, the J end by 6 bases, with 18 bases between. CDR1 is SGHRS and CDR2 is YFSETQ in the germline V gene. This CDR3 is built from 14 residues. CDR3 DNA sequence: TGCGCCAGCACCTACCTCGGGACACCGGATGGCTACACCTTC. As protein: CASTYLGTPDGYTF.

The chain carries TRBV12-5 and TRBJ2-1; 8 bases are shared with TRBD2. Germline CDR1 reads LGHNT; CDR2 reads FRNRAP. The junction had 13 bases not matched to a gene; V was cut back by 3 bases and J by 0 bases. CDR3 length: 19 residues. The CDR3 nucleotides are TGTGCTAGTGGTTTTAGGGGATTAGCGGGACTGAGCTCCTACAATGAGCAGTTCTTC. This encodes CASGFRGLAGLSSYNEQFF.

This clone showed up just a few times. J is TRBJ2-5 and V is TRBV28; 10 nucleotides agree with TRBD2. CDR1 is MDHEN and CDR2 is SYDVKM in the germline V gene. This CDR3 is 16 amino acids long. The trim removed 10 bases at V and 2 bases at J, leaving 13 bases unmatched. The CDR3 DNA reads TGTGCCACCCTCCCCAAAAGCGGGGGGGGTCAAGAGACCCAGTACTTC. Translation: CATLPKSGGGQETQYF.

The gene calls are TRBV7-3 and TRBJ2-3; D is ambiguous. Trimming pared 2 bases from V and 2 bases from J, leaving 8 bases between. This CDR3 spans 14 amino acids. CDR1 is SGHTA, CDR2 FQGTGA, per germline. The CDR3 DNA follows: TGTGCCAGCAGCTTAGGCCTAGACACAGATACGCAGTATTTT. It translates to CASSLGLDTDTQYF.

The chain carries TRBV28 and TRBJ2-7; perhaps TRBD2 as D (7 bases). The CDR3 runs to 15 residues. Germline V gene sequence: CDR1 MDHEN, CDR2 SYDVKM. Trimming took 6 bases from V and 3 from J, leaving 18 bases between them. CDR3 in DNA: TGTGCCAGCAGACTCCAGGGAGGGGGGAGCTACGAGCAGTACTTC. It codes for CASRLQGGGSYEQYF.

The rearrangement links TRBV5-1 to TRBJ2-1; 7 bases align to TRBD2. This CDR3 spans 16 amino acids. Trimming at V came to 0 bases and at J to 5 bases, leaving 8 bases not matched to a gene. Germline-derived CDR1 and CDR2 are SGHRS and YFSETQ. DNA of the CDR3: TGCGCCAGCAGCTTGGGTGGACTAGGCCCTAACAATGAGCAGTTCTTC. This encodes CASSLGGLGPNNEQFF.

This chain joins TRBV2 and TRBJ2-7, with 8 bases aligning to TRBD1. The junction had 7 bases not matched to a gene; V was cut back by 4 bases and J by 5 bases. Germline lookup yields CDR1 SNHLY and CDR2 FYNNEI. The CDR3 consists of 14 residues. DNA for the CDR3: TGTGCCAGCAGTGGCGGACAGGGACGCCACGAGCAGTACTTC. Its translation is CASSGGQGRHEQYF. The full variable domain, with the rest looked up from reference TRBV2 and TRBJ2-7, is EPEVTQTPSHQVTQMGQEVILRCVPISNHLYFYWYRQILGQKVEFLVSFYNNEISEKSEIFDDQFSVERPDGSNFTLKIRSTKLEDSAMYFCASSGGQGRHEQYFGPGTRLTVT.

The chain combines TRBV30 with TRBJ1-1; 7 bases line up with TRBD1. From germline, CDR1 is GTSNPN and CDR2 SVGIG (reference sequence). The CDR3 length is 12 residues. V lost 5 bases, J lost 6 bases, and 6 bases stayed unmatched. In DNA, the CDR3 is TGTGCCTGGGGGGACAGCGAGGCTGAAGCTTTCTTT. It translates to CAWGDSEAEAFF.

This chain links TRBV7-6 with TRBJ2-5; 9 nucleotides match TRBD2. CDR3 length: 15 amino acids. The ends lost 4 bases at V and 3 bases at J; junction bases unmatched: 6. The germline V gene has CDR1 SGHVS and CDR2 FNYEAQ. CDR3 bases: TGTGCCAGCAGCTCGAGCGGGGGGTTTAAAGAGACCCAGTACTTC. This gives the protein CASSSSGGFKETQYF.

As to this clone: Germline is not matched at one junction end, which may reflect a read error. The CDR3 DNA reads TGTGCCAGCAGCTTATATTACATAAAGTCAGTCTCCTACAATGAGCAGTTCTTC. This translates into CASSLYYIKSVSYNEQFF. The V gene is TRBV28, the J gene TRBJ2-1; the D is unclear. The V gene's germline CDR1 is MDHEN and CDR2 SYDVKM. There are 18 residues in the CDR3.

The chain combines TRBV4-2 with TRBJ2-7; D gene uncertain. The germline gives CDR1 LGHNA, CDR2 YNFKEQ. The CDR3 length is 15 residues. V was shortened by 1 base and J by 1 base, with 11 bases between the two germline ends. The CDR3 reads CASSQVPGSSYEQYF. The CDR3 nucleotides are TGTGCCAGCAGCCAAGTCCCAGGATCTTCCTACGAGCAGTACTTC.

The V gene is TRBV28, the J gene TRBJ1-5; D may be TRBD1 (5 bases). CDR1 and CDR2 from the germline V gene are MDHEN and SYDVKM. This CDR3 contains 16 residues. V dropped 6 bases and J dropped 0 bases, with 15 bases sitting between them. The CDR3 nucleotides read TGTGCCAGCAGCTCCCTTGACAGCTATAGCAATCAGCCCCAGCATTTT. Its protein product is CASSSLDSYSNQPQHF.

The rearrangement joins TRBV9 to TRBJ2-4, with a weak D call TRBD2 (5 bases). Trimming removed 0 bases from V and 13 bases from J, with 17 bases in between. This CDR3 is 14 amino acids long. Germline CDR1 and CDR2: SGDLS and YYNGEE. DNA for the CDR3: TGTGCCAGCAGCGTAGATGGAGGACGGGTTCCCCAGTACTTC. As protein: CASSVDGGRVPQYF.

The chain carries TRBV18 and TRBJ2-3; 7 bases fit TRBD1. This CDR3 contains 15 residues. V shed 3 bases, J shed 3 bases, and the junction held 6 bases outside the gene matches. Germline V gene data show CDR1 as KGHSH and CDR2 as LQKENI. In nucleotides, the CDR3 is TGTGCCAGCTCACCGCTGAGGGACAGAACAGATACGCAGTATTTT. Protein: CASSPLRDRTDTQYF.

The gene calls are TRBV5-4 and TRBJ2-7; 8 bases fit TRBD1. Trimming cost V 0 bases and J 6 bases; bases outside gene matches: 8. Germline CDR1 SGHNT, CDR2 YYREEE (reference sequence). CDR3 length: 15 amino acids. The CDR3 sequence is CASSLVAGGIVEQYF. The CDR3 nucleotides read TGTGCCAGCAGCTTGGTGGCAGGGGGCATCGTCGAGCAGTACTTC. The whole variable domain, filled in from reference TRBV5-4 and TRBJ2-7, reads ETGVTQSPTHLIKTRGQQVTLRCSSQSGHNTVSWYQQALGQGPQFIFQYYREEENGRGNFPPRFSGLQFPNYSSELNVNALELDDSALYLCASSLVAGGIVEQYFGPGTRLTVT.

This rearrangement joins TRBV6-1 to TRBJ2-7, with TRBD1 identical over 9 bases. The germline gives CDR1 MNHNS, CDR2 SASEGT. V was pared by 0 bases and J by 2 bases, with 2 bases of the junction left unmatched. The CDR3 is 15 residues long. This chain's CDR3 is CASSEAGDRAYEQYF. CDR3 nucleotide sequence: TGTGCCAGCAGTGAAGCTGGGGACAGGGCCTACGAGCAGTACTTC.

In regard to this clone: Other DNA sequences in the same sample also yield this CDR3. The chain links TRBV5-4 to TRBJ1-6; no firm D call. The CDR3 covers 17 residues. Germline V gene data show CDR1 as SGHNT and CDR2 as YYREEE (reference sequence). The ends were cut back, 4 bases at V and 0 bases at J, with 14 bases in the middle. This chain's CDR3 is CASSLLGAGSYNSPLHF. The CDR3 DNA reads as TGTGCCAGCAGCCTACTCGGCGCAGGCTCCTATAATTCACCCCTCCACTTT.